This TCR beta chain stems from a study of regulatory T cells in long-lasting Graves disease. This clonotype has at least ten counts. The V and J ends lost 1 base and 2 bases respectively, with 12 bases between them. This CDR3 is 15 amino acids long. From germline, CDR1 is LGHDT and CDR2 YNNKEL (reference sequence). Construction of TCR beta libraries relied on iRepertoire HTBI primers and on Arm-PCR targeting CDR3 regions. TCRdb re-called the multiplex PCR reads through MiXCR, storing one row per CDR3 protein. The table shows approximately 480,000 distinct CDR3 sequences, with roughly 15% occurring only once. The time point was: newly diagnosed GD, antithyroid drugs for less than 3 months. The authors made the TCR library using RNA they extracted from PBMCs. The data were also submitted as part of a second study, on T cells in Graves' hyperthyroidism and ophthalmopathy. That report adds: The HTBI primer set served for first-round RT-PCR of the TCR CDR3. Model predictions of ophthalmopathy came a median roughly 6.4 months before onset.

The chain combines TRBV3-1 with TRBJ2-7, with D hard to call. The source material was peripheral blood mononuclear cells (PBMCs), sampled at new diagnosis, from a patient treated with antithyroid drugs. The sequence was obtained from a man aged 40-49 years with Graves disease. CDR3 sequence (DNA): TGTGCCAGCAGCCAAGTGGGCCGGCCGGCCTACGAGCAGTACTTC. It translates to CASSQVGRPAYEQYF.